The rows below give T cell receptor beta chains drawn from one sample of a study of T cells expressing NK-cell markers. Reprocessing the 5' RACE reads, TCRdb reports a single entry for every CDR3 protein and omits DNA. The listing records around 280,000 distinct CDR3 sequences. The sample was blood T cells: a sorted CD56 or NKG2C T cell subset, CD4+ or CD8+ T cells, or bulk PBMC T cells (not recorded which). The receptors originated from a man between 18 and 29 years old in good health. CDR3s include the opening cysteine and the closing phenylalanine or tryptophan. Fields, in order: V gene, J gene, CDR3 protein.

TRBV12-3/TRBV12-4	TRBJ2-3	CASSGLAGGDTQYF
TRBV9	TRBJ2-1	CASSFGTPLNEQFF
TRBV19	TRBJ2-3	CASSPAPGQGWMEGQYF
TRBV10-2	TRBJ2-5	CASSESRETQYF
TRBV12-3/TRBV12-4	TRBJ1-5	CASSLGMDQPQHF
TRBV5-1	TRBJ2-7	CASSFGTGIPHEQYF
TRBV6-4	TRBJ2-4	CASTDFRQLAKNIQYF
TRBV12-3/TRBV12-4	TRBJ1-1	CASSLVGQGAYTEAFF
TRBV29-1	TRBJ1-2	CSVEDPRGGGYGYTF
TRBV6-5	TRBJ1-2	CASRGGHLIYGYTF
TRBV10-3	TRBJ2-7	CAIRVRDNYEQYF
TRBV12-3/TRBV12-4	TRBJ1-2	CASSFNSLNYGYTF
TRBV30	TRBJ2-3	CAWTLGGNPQYF
TRBV12-3/TRBV12-4	TRBJ2-1	CASSLAFRGTGAKNEQFF
TRBV7-2	TRBJ2-6	CASSLRLPGANVLTF
TRBV6-1	TRBJ1-2	CASSLGTQGGYTF
TRBV30	TRBJ1-1	CAWNGQGLGTEAFF
TRBV24-1	TRBJ2-2	CATSDPRGSGIGELFF
TRBV7-9	TRBJ2-2	CASHQPQGQHTGELFF
TRBV4-1	TRBJ1-5	CASSQDQGVGQPQHF
TRBV5-1	TRBJ2-7	CASSPATGLSYEQYF
TRBV6-5	TRBJ1-2	CASSSPVYGYTF
TRBV20-1	TRBJ2-4	CSARVRVGKDIQYF
TRBV28	TRBJ1-2	CASSIPGYYGYTF
TRBV18	TRBJ2-5	CASSPPEGSRETQYF
TRBV7-2	TRBJ2-7	CASSYSSGPSSYEQYF
TRBV4-1	TRBJ1-4	CASSQDPRGGYLNEKLFF
TRBV6-4	TRBJ1-4	CASSDADRNEKLFF
TRBV29-1	TRBJ2-5	CSVKQDWIETQYF
TRBV20-1	TRBJ2-3	CSAEDLARGTDTQYF
TRBV12-3/TRBV12-4	TRBJ2-1	CASSSPPGQGNEQFF
TRBV20-1	TRBJ2-7	CSAEAGEFYEQYF
TRBV12-3/TRBV12-4	TRBJ1-5	CASSLGGTLRHQPQHF
TRBV20-1	TRBJ2-3	CSAQTSGRSDTQYF
TRBV3-1	TRBJ2-1	CASSPQLEGLGYNEQFF
TRBV6-5	TRBJ2-7	CASSSDRVGLRPFGYEQYF
TRBV30	TRBJ2-1	CAWTSGRVWHEQFF